This T cell receptor beta chain originates from a study of CD8+CD57+ T cells in acquired aplastic anemia. Overall study: Sorted CD4+ and CD8+ cells gave a mean 3.2 ug DNA, range 0.2 to 27.4 ug. The study's findings and limits: A set of more than 25 CD8+ CDR3 sequences was shared between patients and controls, and these sequences appeared highly expressed in patients.

Genomic DNA served as template for TCR beta VDJ and CDR3 profiling. TCRdb recomputed calls from the reads with MiXCR, one row per CDR3 protein. The table lists about 120,000 distinct CDR3 sequences, 45% to 60% of them singletons. The germline gives CDR1 SEHNR, CDR2 FQNEAQ (reference sequence). The V and J ends lost 5 bases and 8 bases respectively, with 12 bases between them. The CDR3 is 12 residues long. All sequencing subjects had displayed CD8+CD57+ cell expansion on flow cytometry. Among the patients, all had severe acquired aplastic anemia. As for this clonotype: Its matching antigen is unknown.

The chain joins TRBV7-9 to TRBJ1-1, with D unresolved. Sequencing input: sorted CD4+, CD8+, or CD8+CD57+ T cells (not recorded which) from PBMCs. The clonotype comes from a human donor with aplastic anemia. The CDR3 coding sequence is TGTGCCAGCAGCCGCGAACGGCGGGAAGCTTTCTTT. It codes for CASSRERREAFF.